This TCR beta chain stems from a study of T cell repertoires in cytomegalovirus infection. Study-level points and caveats: HLA-C-restricted, CMV-specific TCR beta clonotypes were dominant ex vivo.

Notes on this clonotype: Its antigen is currently unknown.

This CDR3 contains 13 residues. V was trimmed by 4 bases and J by 7 bases, leaving 13 bases between them. Germline V CDR1 and CDR2: SGHVS, FQNEAQ. Using its own MiXCR run on the reads, TCRdb lists one record per CDR3 protein. The sample shows about 740,000 distinct CDR3 sequences, under 40% of them seen only once. This clonotype was obtained from a human donor in good health (CMV status not recorded). Some clones in this sample may be carry-over from other donors' samples. What was sequenced was PBMCs. The rearrangement joins TRBV7-8 to TRBJ1-1; D remains unclear. The DNA of the CDR3 is TGTGCCAGCAGCTCAAGGGAGAGGGATGAAGCTTTCTTT. It is translated as CASSSRERDEAFF.